The 21 T cell receptor beta chains below all came from one sample that was sequenced in a study of blood T cell repertoires in COVID-19 (dated by TCRdb to 2019 to 2021). The library was obtained by the immunoSEQ multiplex PCR assay. In its TCRdb copy, this immuneACCESS table keeps in-frame sequences only and misses some clones. Where compared with another copy, unresolved V genes explain less than half of these, and the others have no known cause. This sample gives 95,000 to 150,000 clones in total; about 79% of them show up just once. 4% to 5.5% of the sample rests with the top ten. Sequenced sample: peripheral blood. The receptors originated from a woman in her 70s with acute or convalescent COVID-19.

V and J are TRBV4-3 and TRBJ2-2, with 9 bases aligning to TRBD1. Germline V lookup: CDR1 LGHNA, CDR2 YSLEER. This CDR3 region has 18 residues. The V gene end was trimmed by 0 bases and the J gene end by 6 bases; junction bases not matched to a gene: 11. The CDR3 nucleotides are TGCGCCAGCAGCCAAGATGATGCCGGGACAGGGTGGGCCGGGGAGCTGTTTTTT. It encodes CASSQDDAGTGWAGELFF.

This clone has just one count. J is TRBJ1-4 and V is TRBV4-3; 8 bases agree with TRBD1. The J segment lost 5 bases and the V segment lost 1 base, leaving 6 bases of the junction unmatched. This CDR3 has 16 amino acids. Germline V gives CDR1 LGHNA, CDR2 YSLEER. The CDR3: CASSQAGDRGNEKLFF. The DNA of the CDR3 is TGCGCCAGCAGCCAAGCTGGTGACAGGGGAAATGAAAAACTGTTTTTT.

The chain links TRBV9 to TRBJ2-5, with D uncertain. Trimming stripped 0 bases from V and 5 bases from J, with 8 bases between. Per germline, CDR1 SGDLS and CDR2 YYNGEE. The length of the CDR3 is 13 residues. The DNA for the CDR3 is TGTGCCAGCAGCGTAGCGGTCAGGGAGACCCAGTACTTC. Translation: CASSVAVRETQYF.

This chain joins TRBV6-5 and TRBJ1-2, with 7 bases fitting TRBD1. CDR3 size: 14 residues. V lost 5 bases and J lost 8; bases outside the gene matches: 11. Germline V gives CDR1 MNHEY, CDR2 SVGAGI. The CDR3 nucleotides are TGTGCCAGCAGTACCCGGGACAGCTCGCACGGCTACACCTTC. The encoded protein is CASSTRDSSHGYTF.

The CDR3 reads CASRVGTGTWNEAFF. The DNA of the CDR3 is TGTGCCAGCAGAGTCGGGACAGGGACTTGGAATGAAGCTTTCTTT. V usage is TRBV27 and J usage is TRBJ1-1; 9 nucleotides line up with TRBD1. The CDR3 consists of 15 residues. Trimming took 6 bases from V and 7 from J; bases not matched to a gene: 12. Germline V CDR1 and CDR2: MNHEY, SMNVEV (reference sequence).

The chain combines TRBV2 with TRBJ1-2, with unresolved D. In germline, CDR1 is SNHLY, CDR2 FYNNEI. V lost 2 bases and J lost 6, with 10 bases in between. CDR3 length: 13 amino acids. This chain's CDR3 is CASSELLMDGYTF. For the CDR3, the DNA is TGTGCCAGCAGTGAATTACTCATGGATGGCTACACCTTC.

The rearrangement joins TRBV29-1 to TRBJ2-1; 11 positions agree with TRBD1. With V trimmed by 3 bases and J by 6 bases, 4 bases remained unmatched. CDR3 size: 14 residues. Germline CDR1 SQVTM, CDR2 ANQGSEA. Here the CDR3 reads CSVDLGTGGNEQFF. The CDR3 nucleotides are TGCAGCGTTGATTTAGGGACAGGGGGCAATGAGCAGTTCTTC.

The chain links TRBV7-2 to TRBJ1-3, with a possible D match to TRBD1 (5 bases). V lost 8 bases and J lost 4, with 12 bases in between. Germline CDR1 and CDR2: SGHTA and FQGNSA. This CDR3 has 13 amino acids. CDR3 sequence: CASDQGMGNTIYF. The DNA of the CDR3 is TGTGCCAGCGATCAGGGCATGGGAAACACCATATATTTT.

The chain is built from TRBV7-6 and TRBJ2-1; 8 nucleotides line up with TRBD2. The J segment lost 8 bases and the V segment lost 1 base, leaving 10 bases of the junction unmatched. The germline V gene encodes CDR1 SGHVS and CDR2 FNYEAQ. The CDR3 is 16 residues long. This CDR3 is CASSLVGRGGLDEQFF. CDR3 DNA: TGTGCCAGCAGCTTAGTCGGCCGGGGGGGCCTAGATGAGCAGTTCTTC.

The rearrangement uses TRBV6-5 and TRBJ1-2; no definite D call. The germline V and J ends were trimmed by 0 bases and 8 bases, with 13 bases remaining between them. The CDR3 spans 14 residues. Germline assignment: CDR1 MNHEY and CDR2 SVGAGI. The CDR3 region is CASSYSGSFGGYTF. The CDR3 DNA reads TGTGCCAGCAGTTACTCGGGTAGTTTCGGGGGCTACACCTTC.

The chain uses TRBV25-1 and TRBJ2-7; 9 bases line up with TRBD2. This CDR3 contains 16 residues. V lost 2 bases, J lost 4 bases, and 9 bases stayed unmatched. The V gene's germline CDR1 is MGHDK and CDR2 SYGVNS. CDR3 in amino acids: CASSEHGLAGLYEQYF. The CDR3 DNA sequence: TGTGCCAGCAGTGAACACGGTCTAGCGGGGCTATACGAGCAGTACTTC.

The chain employs TRBV4-2 and TRBJ1-2; D ambiguous. The CDR3 is 13 amino acids. Germline V gives CDR1 LGHNA, CDR2 YNFKEQ. V shed 0 bases and J shed 8 bases, with 10 bases lying between them. CDR3 bases: TGTGCCAGCAGCCAAGATCAGGCAGCCGGCTACACCTTC. It yields the protein CASSQDQAAGYTF.

The CDR3 is CASSHSRRAGYMNTEAFF. The CDR3 nucleotides read TGTGCCAGTAGCCACTCCAGGAGGGCAGGGTACATGAACACTGAAGCTTTCTTT. This chain connects TRBV19 to TRBJ1-1, with D perhaps TRBD1 (5 bases). V lost 6 bases and J 0 bases, leaving 23 bases between the germline ends. The CDR3 loop spans 18 amino acids. Germline assignment: CDR1 LNHDA and CDR2 SQIVND (reference sequence).

The rearrangement joins TRBV7-6 to TRBJ2-1; 9 bases agree with TRBD2. Germline V CDR1 and CDR2: SGHVS, FNYEAQ. With V trimmed by 6 bases and J by 4 bases, 7 bases remained unmatched. The CDR3 is 15 residues long. DNA of the CDR3: TGTGCCAGCAGTCCCGGGACTAGCATATACAATGAGCAGTTCTTC. Amino acids: CASSPGTSIYNEQFF.

The rearrangement joins TRBV9 to TRBJ2-3, with D hard to call. V lost 0 bases, J lost 6 bases, and 11 bases lay in between. Germline lookup yields CDR1 SGDLS and CDR2 YYNGEE. This CDR3 spans 14 amino acids. The CDR3 region is CASSVDARSDTQYF. CDR3 in DNA: TGTGCCAGCAGCGTAGATGCTAGATCGGATACGCAGTATTTT.

J is TRBJ1-5 and V is TRBV7-8, with D hard to call. The germline V gene has CDR1 SGHVS and CDR2 FQNEAQ. V gave up 1 base and J gave up 2 bases, with 12 bases separating them. CDR3 length: 16 residues. As DNA, the CDR3 is TGTGCCAGCAGCTTAGGCGGCGCACTGGGCAATCAGCCCCAGCATTTT. Protein: CASSLGGALGNQPQHF.

The gene calls are TRBV6-4 and TRBJ1-2, with a tentative D call TRBD1 (5 bases). The V and J ends lost 0 bases and 4 bases respectively, with 12 bases between them. CDR3 length: 15 amino acids. Germline values: CDR1 MRHNA, CDR2 SNTAGT. CDR3 amino acids: CASSDSQGASYGYTF. Here the CDR3 DNA reads TGTGCCAGCAGTGACTCCCAGGGCGCCTCCTATGGCTACACCTTC.

This chain uses TRBV7-2 with TRBJ2-3; 14 bases are shared with TRBD2. V lost 5 bases, J lost 6 bases, and 7 bases stayed unmatched. The germline V gene has CDR1 SGHTA and CDR2 FQGNSA. This CDR3 region has 16 residues. CDR3 region: CASSARLAGGADTQYF. CDR3 nucleotide sequence: TGTGCCAGCAGCGCCCGACTAGCGGGGGGGGCCGATACGCAGTATTTT.

The rearrangement joins TRBV19 to TRBJ2-1, with D possibly being TRBD2 (6 bases). This CDR3 contains 13 residues. V shed 4 bases and J shed 8 bases, with 12 bases lying between them. Germline CDR1 LNHDA, CDR2 SQIVND (reference sequence). The DNA of the CDR3 is TGTGCCAGTAGTACCGGAGGGAACGATGAGCAGTTCTTC. This encodes CASSTGGNDEQFF.

This clone was seen only a few times. The rearrangement links TRBV11-3 to TRBJ1-2; D remains unclear. Germline V gene lookup returns CDR1 SGHNT and CDR2 YENEEA. V lost 4 bases, J lost 8 bases, and 14 bases lay in between. There are 13 residues in the CDR3. Here the CDR3 reads CASSSTASYGYTF. In DNA form, the CDR3 reads TGTGCCAGCAGCTCCACAGCCTCCTACGGCTACACCTTC.

The CDR3 DNA reads TGTGCCAGCACCACGGGGACAGGGGGCGCGGTAGATGGCTACACCTTC. Protein: CASTTGTGGAVDGYTF. The chain joins TRBV2 to TRBJ1-2; 12 nucleotides match TRBD1. J lost 6 bases, V lost 7 bases, and 12 bases had no gene match. The germline V gene encodes CDR1 SNHLY and CDR2 FYNNEI. This CDR3 is built from 16 residues.